Each of the 32 T cell receptor beta chains below was sequenced from the same sample in a study of blood T cell repertoires in COVID-19. Using immunoSEQ multiplex PCR, the repertoire was profiled, and TCRdb retains in-frame clones only, with some absent. The sample consists of roughly 200,000 clones, approximately 85% of them appearing once. The sequencing input was peripheral blood. All receptors derive from a woman aged 60-70 years with acute or convalescent COVID-19.

The chain is built from TRBV11-2 and TRBJ1-1; no definite D call. From germline, CDR1 is SGHAT and CDR2 FQNNGV. The CDR3 loop spans 12 amino acids. V dropped 3 bases and J dropped 4 bases, with 6 bases sitting between them. The CDR3 DNA follows: TGTGCCAGCAGCTTTCAACTCACTGAAGCTTTCTTT. This sequence encodes CASSFQLTEAFF. Filled out from reference TRBV11-2 and TRBJ1-1, the complete variable domain reads EAGVAQSPRYKIIEKRQSVAFWCNPISGHATLYWYQQILGQGPKLLIQFQNNGVVDDSQLPKDRFSAERLKGVDSTLKIQPAKLEDSAVYLCASSFQLTEAFFGQGTRLTVV.

This sequence joins TRBV2 and TRBJ1-5; D gene ambiguous. Germline CDR1 is SNHLY and CDR2 is FYNNEI. The germline V and J ends were trimmed by 5 bases and 9 bases, with 14 bases remaining between them. The CDR3 runs to 13 residues. The CDR3 bases are TGTGCCAGCAGTAGGGAGACCGAGGGGCCCCAGCATTTT. The encoded protein is CASSRETEGPQHF.

The chain uses TRBV5-4 and TRBJ1-1; 9 bases match TRBD1. J gave up 5 bases and V 4 bases, and 6 bases lay outside the gene matches. Germline V gene lookup returns CDR1 SGHNT and CDR2 YYREEE (reference sequence). The CDR3 consists of 14 residues. DNA for the CDR3: TGTGCCAGCAGCCTACAGGGGGCATGGACTGAAGCTTTCTTT. Protein sequence: CASSLQGAWTEAFF.

CDR3 sequence: CASSSGQGPTDTQYF. In nucleotides, the CDR3 is TGTGCCAGCAGCTCGGGACAGGGGCCCACAGATACGCAGTATTTT. The chain is built from TRBV11-1 and TRBJ2-3, with 10 bases aligning to TRBD1. The junction had 3 bases not matched to a gene; V was cut back by 4 bases and J by 2 bases. CDR3 length: 15 residues. Germline V gene data show CDR1 as SGHAT and CDR2 as FQDESV (reference sequence).

The chain links TRBV27 to TRBJ2-7; D remains unclear. The CDR3 runs 16 residues. In germline, CDR1 is MNHEY, CDR2 SMNVEV (reference sequence). Trimming cost V 6 bases and J 0 bases, with 18 bases left between them. The chain's CDR3 is CASSLGSVSSSYEQYF. DNA of the CDR3: TGTGCCAGCAGCCTCGGAAGCGTTTCGAGCTCCTACGAGCAGTACTTC.

The chain links TRBV2 to TRBJ1-5; D is unclear. Germline assignment: CDR1 SNHLY and CDR2 FYNNEI. V was shortened by 6 bases and J by 0 bases, with 6 bases between the two germline ends. The CDR3 covers 13 residues. The DNA of the CDR3 is TGTGCCAGCAGAGCCTATAGCAATCAGCCCCAGCATTTT. Translated: CASRAYSNQPQHF.

The CDR3 region is CASTFQGADYNEQFF. Here the CDR3 DNA reads TGTGCCAGCACCTTCCAGGGGGCAGACTACAATGAGCAGTTCTTC. The chain uses TRBV2 and TRBJ2-1, with TRBD1 identical over 8 bases. V lost 7 bases, J lost 3 bases, and 8 bases stayed unmatched. The CDR3 has 15 residues. From germline, CDR1 is SNHLY and CDR2 FYNNEI.

This rearrangement joins TRBV27 to TRBJ1-2, with 7 bases aligning to TRBD1. Trimming took 4 bases from V and 8 from J; bases not matched to a gene: 7. This CDR3 comprises 13 residues. Germline lookup yields CDR1 MNHEY and CDR2 SMNVEV (reference sequence). The CDR3 loop is CASSSHRGEGYTF. The CDR3 nucleotides read TGTGCCAGCAGTTCCCACAGGGGAGAAGGCTACACCTTC.

This clone was found once. The rearrangement links TRBV11-2 to TRBJ2-7; no firm D call. V dropped 0 bases and J dropped 0 bases, with 6 bases sitting between them. Per the germline V gene, CDR1 is SGHAT and CDR2 is FQNNGV. The CDR3 has 14 amino acids. Written as DNA, the CDR3 is TGTGCCAGCAGCTTAGACAGGCTCTCCTACGAGCAGTACGTC. Translation gives CASSLDRLSYEQYV.

The J gene is TRBJ1-2, the V gene TRBV7-9, with 8 bases identical to TRBD1. The CDR3 length is 13 residues. V shed 2 bases, J shed 7 bases, and the junction held 3 bases outside the gene matches. The germline CDR1 and CDR2 sequences are SEHNR and FQNEAQ (reference sequence). CDR3 amino acids: CASSLQGAVGYTF. DNA for the CDR3: TGTGCCAGCAGCTTACAGGGGGCAGTTGGCTACACCTTC.

Details on this clone: The sample holds other DNA sequences that translate to the same CDR3. This chain joins TRBV18 and TRBJ1-5, with D possibly TRBD1 on 5 matching bases. Germline CDR1 reads KGHSH; CDR2 reads LQKENI. CDR3 size: 13 residues. The ends were cut back, 2 bases at V and 5 bases at J, with 7 bases in the middle. The CDR3 DNA is TGTGCCAGCTCACCAACCAGGGATCAGCCCCAGCATTTT. Protein sequence: CASSPTRDQPQHF.

The V gene is TRBV5-6, the J gene TRBJ1-2, with 7 nucleotides matching TRBD1. CDR3 length equals 15 residues. Unmatched junction bases numbered 7, after V lost 1 base and J lost 4 bases. Germline V CDR1 and CDR2: SGHDT, YYEEEE. The CDR3 here is CASSLQGGRAYGYTF. In DNA form, the CDR3 reads TGTGCCAGCAGCTTGCAAGGGGGCAGAGCCTATGGCTACACCTTC.

This chain uses TRBV10-3 with TRBJ2-1, with 9 bases identical to TRBD2. In germline, CDR1 is ENHRY, CDR2 SYGVKD. The CDR3 is 15 residues long. V dropped 1 base and J dropped 7; count of bases not matched to a gene: 5. The CDR3: CAISEFAGGENEQFF. CDR3 sequence (DNA): TGTGCCATCAGTGAGTTTGCGGGAGGGGAAAATGAGCAGTTCTTC.

This clone was seen a single time. The rearrangement joins TRBV5-1 to TRBJ1-5; maybe TRBD1 (5 bases). Germline lookup yields CDR1 SGHRS and CDR2 YFSETQ. The V gene lost 0 bases and the J gene lost 6 bases, with 13 bases spanning the gap. CDR3 size: 15 residues. The CDR3 coding sequence is TGCGCCAGCAGCTTGGACGGGGGAGGGGTTCAGCCCCAGCATTTT. Its protein is CASSLDGGGVQPQHF.

This chain joins TRBV3-1 (or the pseudogene TRBV3-2) and TRBJ1-1, with a tentative D call TRBD1 (6 bases). Trimming took off 0 bases at V and 7 bases at J, with 12 bases between the two ends. Germline CDR1 and CDR2: LGHDT and YNNKEL (reference sequence). The CDR3 runs 14 residues. This CDR3 is CASSQDPGVGEAFF. CDR3 coding DNA: TGTGCCAGCAGCCAAGATCCAGGGGTTGGTGAAGCTTTCTTT.

The CDR3 sequence is CASSNGTSGTNRAGELFF. The CDR3 DNA reads as TGCGCCAGCAGCAACGGGACTAGCGGGACCAACAGAGCCGGGGAGCTGTTTTTT. The chain combines TRBV5-1 with TRBJ2-2; TRBD2 matches 13 bases. The germline V gene has CDR1 SGHRS and CDR2 YFSETQ. The CDR3 contains 18 residues. V lost 4 bases, J lost 6 bases, and 12 bases stayed unmatched. Using reference TRBV5-1 and TRBJ2-2 for the parts outside the CDR3, the full variable domain is KAGVTQTPRYLIKTRGQQVTLSCSPISGHRSVSWYQQTPGQGLQFLFEYFSETQRNKGNFPGRFSGRQFSNSRSEMNVSTLELGDSALYLCASSNGTSGTNRAGELFFGEGSRLTVL.

The rearrangement links TRBV3-1 (or the pseudogene TRBV3-2) to TRBJ1-5, with a tentative D call TRBD1 (6 bases). The CDR3 totals 17 residues. V was clipped by 3 bases and J by 6 bases, with 21 bases between them. Per the germline V gene, CDR1 is LGHDT and CDR2 is YNNKEL (reference sequence). DNA for the CDR3: TGTGCCAGCAGCCACTCCCGAAACAGGGTACTAGGTCAGCCCCAGCATTTT. Translated: CASSHSRNRVLGQPQHF.

This chain connects TRBV19 to TRBJ2-1; D is unclear. The CDR3 is 15 residues long. The germline CDR1 and CDR2 sequences are LNHDA and SQIVND (reference sequence). Trimming stripped 11 bases from V and 2 bases from J, with 19 bases between. The CDR3 nucleotides read TGTGCCTCCACGAGTCTGGTCTCCCCCTACAATGAGCAGTTCTTC. Its protein product is CASTSLVSPYNEQFF.

The rearrangement links TRBV5-1 to TRBJ1-2, with D uncertain. The CDR3 spans 14 residues. Germline-derived CDR1 and CDR2 are SGHRS and YFSETQ. The V end was cut by 0 bases, the J end by 4 bases, with 10 bases between. The CDR3, as DNA: TGCGCCAGCAGCTTGGGCAGGTCTGGCTATGGCTACACCTTC. Translation gives CASSLGRSGYGYTF.

The rearrangement uses TRBV3-1 (or the pseudogene TRBV3-2) and TRBJ2-7; TRBD2 agrees at 7 bases. The CDR3 consists of 13 residues. Germline loops: CDR1 LGHDT, CDR2 YNNKEL (reference sequence). Trimming cost V 2 bases and J 4 bases; bases outside gene matches: 2. The DNA for the CDR3 is TGTGCCAGCAGCCAACCTAGCGGTTACGAGCAGTACTTC. Translated: CASSQPSGYEQYF.

The chain links TRBV18 to TRBJ1-2; 8 bases agree with TRBD1. J gave up 6 bases and V 3 bases, and 12 bases lay outside the gene matches. The CDR3 consists of 16 residues. CDR1 and CDR2 (germline): KGHSH, LQKENI. For the CDR3, the DNA is TGTGCCAGCTCACCGCCTGGACTGACAGGGGCAGATGGCTACACCTTC. Its translation is CASSPPGLTGADGYTF.

Only a few counts were recorded for this clone. The chain links TRBV27 to TRBJ2-1; TRBD2 agrees at 9 bases. Per germline, CDR1 MNHEY and CDR2 SMNVEV (reference sequence). The CDR3 loop spans 16 amino acids. V shed 2 bases and J 9 bases; nucleotides not matched to a gene: 11. In nucleotides, the CDR3 is TGTGCCAGCAGTTTAGGGGGGGTAGCGGGAGTGGTTGAGCAGTTCTTC. Residues: CASSLGGVAGVVEQFF.

CDR3 nucleotide sequence: TGTGCCAGCGGGAGTGGGGGGTATGGCTACACCTTC. This translates into CASGSGGYGYTF. This rearrangement joins TRBV2 to TRBJ1-2, with TRBD1 as a possible D gene (5 bases). This CDR3 is built from 12 residues. Germline assignment: CDR1 SNHLY and CDR2 FYNNEI. Trimming shortened V by 8 bases and J by 5 bases, and 12 bases separated the two germline ends.

V is TRBV9 and J is TRBJ1-4; D remains unclear. The germline V and J ends were trimmed by 0 bases and 4 bases, with 10 bases remaining between them. Germline V lookup: CDR1 SGDLS, CDR2 YYNGEE. This CDR3 spans 15 amino acids. CDR3 nucleotide sequence: TGTGCCAGCAGCGTAGTTAGCGGGGTTAATGAAAAACTGTTTTTT. Translation: CASSVVSGVNEKLFF. The full variable domain, in which reference TRBV9 and TRBJ1-4 provide the parts outside the CDR3, is DSGVTQTPKHLITATGQRVTLRCSPRSGDLSVYWYQQSLDQGLQFLIQYYNGEERAKGNILERFSAQQFPDLHSELNLSSLELGDSALYFCASSVVSGVNEKLFFGSGTQLSVL.

J is TRBJ1-2 and V is TRBV6-5; 7 bases line up with TRBD1. The germline gives CDR1 MNHEY, CDR2 SVGAGI. Trimming at V came to 8 bases and at J to 6 bases, leaving 9 bases not matched to a gene. The CDR3 is 13 residues long. For the CDR3, the DNA is TGTGCCAGCTCGACAGGGCTATCCGATGGCTACACCTTC. This translates into CASSTGLSDGYTF.

The rearrangement joins TRBV29-1 to TRBJ1-2; D might be TRBD1 (5 bases). V was shortened by 1 base and J by 4 bases, with 10 bases between the two germline ends. The germline V gene has CDR1 SQVTM and CDR2 ANQGSEA. The CDR3 totals 13 residues. CDR3 protein: CSVEVRVSYGYTF. The CDR3 DNA reads as TGCAGCGTTGAAGTCAGGGTCTCCTATGGCTACACCTTC. Looking up the rest from reference TRBV29-1 and TRBJ1-2 gives the full variable domain: SAVISQKPSRDICQRGTSLTIQCQVDSQVTMMFWYRQQPGQSLTLIATANQGSEATYESGFVIDKFPISRPNLTFSTLTVSNMSPEDSSIYLCSVEVRVSYGYTFGSGTRLTVV.

J is TRBJ2-1 and V is TRBV29-1, with 8 nucleotides matching TRBD1. CDR1 is SQVTM, CDR2 ANQGSEA, per germline. CDR3 size: 13 residues. The ends lost 6 bases at V and 7 bases at J; junction bases unmatched: 8. CDR3 sequence reads: CSVWQGAGNEQFF. The CDR3, as DNA: TGCAGCGTGTGGCAGGGGGCAGGTAATGAGCAGTTCTTC.

This rearrangement joins TRBV7-9 to TRBJ2-1; 7 bases agree with TRBD2. V was clipped by 1 base and J by 7 bases; unmatched bases: 7. The CDR3 is 15 amino acids. Germline V CDR1 and CDR2: SEHNR, FQNEAQ (reference sequence). This CDR3 reads CASSLVAAGRNEQFF. In nucleotides, the CDR3 is TGTGCCAGCAGCTTAGTTGCAGCGGGAAGGAATGAGCAGTTCTTC.

This chain links TRBV28 with TRBJ2-7; no firm D call. Deletions cut 7 bases from V and 3 bases from J, with 7 bases between. This CDR3 spans 11 amino acids. Germline V gene sequence: CDR1 MDHEN, CDR2 SYDVKM. The CDR3 coding sequence is TGTGCCAGCAAACAGAGCTACGAGCAGTACTTC. Translated, it gives CASKQSYEQYF.

The chain joins TRBV28 to TRBJ1-5; TRBD1 might be the D (5 bases). The CDR3 runs 14 residues. V dropped 6 bases and J dropped 6 bases, with 15 bases sitting between them. Germline assignment: CDR1 MDHEN and CDR2 SYDVKM. CDR3: CASSPGGVRQPQHF. For the CDR3, the DNA is TGTGCCAGCAGCCCTGGGGGGGTGCGTCAGCCCCAGCATTTT.

J is TRBJ1-3 and V is TRBV3-1 (or the pseudogene TRBV3-2); D is unresolved. V lost 5 bases and J lost 4, with 15 bases in between. The V gene's germline CDR1 is LGHDT and CDR2 YNNKEL (reference sequence). This CDR3 contains 15 residues. The CDR3 region is CASSASSSPGNTIYF. The CDR3 region has the DNA TGTGCCAGCAGCGCTAGTAGCAGCCCAGGAAACACCATATATTTT.

This clone was counted once. V usage is TRBV30 and J usage is TRBJ1-1, with 8 bases lining up with TRBD1. CDR3 length: 14 amino acids. The germline gives CDR1 GTSNPN, CDR2 SVGIG (reference sequence). The ends lost 0 bases at V and 1 base at J; junction bases unmatched: 1. The CDR3 loop reads CAWSVTGANTEAFF. CDR3 bases: TGTGCCTGGAGTGTGACAGGGGCGAACACTGAAGCTTTCTTT.